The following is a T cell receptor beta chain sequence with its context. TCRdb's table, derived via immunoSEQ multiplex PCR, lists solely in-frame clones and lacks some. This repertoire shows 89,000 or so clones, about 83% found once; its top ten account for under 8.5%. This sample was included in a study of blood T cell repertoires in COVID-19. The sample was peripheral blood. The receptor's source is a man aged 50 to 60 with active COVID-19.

Written as DNA, the CDR3 is TGTGCCAGCAGCCAACCGGGACTAGCGGGTTACAATGAGCAGTTCTTC. This encodes CASSQPGLAGYNEQFF. This chain links TRBV9 with TRBJ2-1, with 12 bases aligning to TRBD2. Germline V gives CDR1 SGDLS, CDR2 YYNGEE. The CDR3 extends over 16 amino acids. J was trimmed by 4 bases and V by 4 bases; bases with no gene match: 6.